This T cell receptor (beta chain) came from a study of shared clonotypes between healthy human individuals (dated by TCRdb to about 2020). With regard to the full study: The cohort comprised a couple of women and three men aged 18 to 49 years. To estimate repertoire size and how much clonotype sharing occurs between individuals, the study deeply sequenced the blood TCR repertoires of several healthy adults. Libraries were prepared and TCR repertoires were sequenced by different laboratories using diverse techniques, in order to increase sequencing depth and limit assay-specific biases. Between about 0.8 and 9.5 billion PBMCs per donor were obtained by leukapheresis. Overall results and qualifications from the work: Because the study included a small number of donors, the genetic and exposure-history diversity represented was limited. Based on pairwise subsampling, the degree of clonotype sharing among donors was expected to be affected by sequencing depth. Sampling was restricted to blood, and TCR repertoires in tissues likely differ from the TCR repertoires found in blood.

Using the deep immunoSEQ assay, multiplex PCR amplified TCR CDR3 regions from genomic DNA. Extracted genomic DNA from each cell subset was distributed evenly across all wells of several immunoSEQ 96-well plates, and each plate was treated as a replicate. For unsorted PBMC, about 270 ng of genomic DNA, equivalent to about 30,000 T cell genomes, went into each replicate PCR. Unsorted PBMC genomic DNA was sequenced across ten immunoSEQ deep assay plates. Purified libraries were quantified with a Qubit 3.0 fluorometer, sized on a Bioanalyzer 2100, and re-quantified with the KAPA Library Quantification kit. Each immunoSEQ 96-well plate was sequenced on its own single-read 150-cycle Illumina NextSeq 550 flow cell. For the original study's pipeline: Because the immunoSEQ output included only junctional sequences and no quality scores, the filtering could not be the same as the filtering used for full-length reads. To assign V/J genes and CDR3, sequences were annotated using PyIR, a Python wrapper for IgBLAST v1.9, with IMGT germline references. Reads were removed for weak V/J assignments (E-value above 1e-6), missing CDR3, stop codons, out-of-frame junctions, or ambiguous translated residues. V3J clonotypes were defined as sequences sharing the same inferred V gene, J gene, and CDR3 amino acid sequence. Percentage overlap between repertoires was calculated by dividing the number of shared unique clonotypes by the size of the smaller repertoire. Three approaches were used to assess repertoire richness: RTK rarefaction, the Chao1 estimator, and Recon v2.1 estimates of unobserved clonotypes. What TCRdb holds here is the immuneACCESS table cut down to in-frame rearrangements. Part of the clones is not present; checked against another copy, under half of the missing clones reflect an unresolved V gene, and the others are unexplained. The V and J calls and clone size are taken from that table; D and trimming were inferred from the DNA. The sample includes 450,000 or so clones, with 70% to 80% observed a single time. The ten most abundant clones make up about 11% of the sample.

Germline trimming: 7 bases from V, 3 bases from J; junction bases outside gene matches: 3. The CDR1 and CDR2 encoded by the germline V gene are SGDLS and YYNGEE. The CDR3, cysteine through phenylalanine, is 14 amino acids long. Only the CDR3 portion is preserved as DNA: 42 bases, with reading frame beginning at the first base. As concerns this clone: Its antigen remains unidentified. Per-nucleotide qualities are absent, and no much larger clonotype sits a single base away.

The donors were healthy, HIV-negative adults with no recently reported acute infections or vaccinations. Every donor was a Caucasian adult living in Nashville, Tennessee, USA. In the unsorted samples, roughly 90 million PBMCs were counted, and genomic DNA was extracted using the QIAamp DNA Blood Mini kit. Blood was collected by leukapheresis, and PBMCs were isolated by Ficoll-Histopaque density gradient centrifugation and then cryopreserved in liquid nitrogen vapor phase. The V gene is TRBV9 and the J gene is TRBJ2-1; TRBD2 fits 11 bases in the junction. Sequenced sample: PBMCs. This sequence was found in a woman aged 35 to 49 in good health. Some clones in this sample may be carry-over from other donors' samples. Here the CDR3 is given as CASQTSGNYNEQFF. The DNA sequence is as follows: TGTGCCAGCCAGACTAGCGGGAACTACAATGAGCAGTTCTTC.